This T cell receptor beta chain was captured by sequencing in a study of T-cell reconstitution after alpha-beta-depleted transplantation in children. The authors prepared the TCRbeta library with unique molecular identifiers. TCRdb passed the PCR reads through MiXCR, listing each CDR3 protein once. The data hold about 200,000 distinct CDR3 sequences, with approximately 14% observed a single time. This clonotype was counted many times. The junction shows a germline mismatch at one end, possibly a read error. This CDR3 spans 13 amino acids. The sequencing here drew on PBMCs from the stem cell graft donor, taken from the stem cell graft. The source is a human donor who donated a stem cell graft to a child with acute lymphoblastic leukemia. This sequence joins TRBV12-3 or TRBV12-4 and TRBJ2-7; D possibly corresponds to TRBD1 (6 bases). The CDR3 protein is CASSLNELTGGTF. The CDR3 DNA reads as TGTGCCAGCAGTTTGAATGAGTTGACAGGAGGAACTTTC.